This paragraph covers one TCR beta chain sequence. Its specificity is not known. These data come from a study of shared clonotypes between healthy human individuals. The assay used deep level. TCRdb keeps only in-frame clones here, not all; method: immunoSEQ multiplex PCR. The top ten clones hold over 1% of a sample with some 1.4 million clones, 95% to 97% of them seen once. Study-level findings and limits: Relative to memory subsets, naive subsets generally showed larger estimated richness. Only blood was sampled, and tissue TCR repertoires likely differ from blood ones.

CDR1 is SNHLY and CDR2 is FYNNEI in the germline V gene. J was trimmed by 0 bases and V by 7 bases; bases with no gene match: 8. The CDR3 loop spans 15 amino acids. Material: naive CD4+ T cells sorted from blood. Subset specified: CD45RA+ positively selected. This clonotype originated in a man aged 25-45 years in good health. The V call is TRBV2, the J call TRBJ2-7, with 8 bases matching TRBD1. CDR3 sequence reads: CASNYPGQVSYEQYF. In DNA, the CDR3 is TGTGCCAGCAATTACCCGGGACAGGTCTCCTACGAGCAGTACTTC. The full variable domain, in which reference TRBV2 and TRBJ2-7 provide the parts outside the CDR3, is EPEVTQTPSHQVTQMGQEVILRCVPISNHLYFYWYRQILGQKVEFLVSFYNNEISEKSEIFDDQFSVERPDGSNFTLKIRSTKLEDSAMYFCASNYPGQVSYEQYFGPGTRLTVT.